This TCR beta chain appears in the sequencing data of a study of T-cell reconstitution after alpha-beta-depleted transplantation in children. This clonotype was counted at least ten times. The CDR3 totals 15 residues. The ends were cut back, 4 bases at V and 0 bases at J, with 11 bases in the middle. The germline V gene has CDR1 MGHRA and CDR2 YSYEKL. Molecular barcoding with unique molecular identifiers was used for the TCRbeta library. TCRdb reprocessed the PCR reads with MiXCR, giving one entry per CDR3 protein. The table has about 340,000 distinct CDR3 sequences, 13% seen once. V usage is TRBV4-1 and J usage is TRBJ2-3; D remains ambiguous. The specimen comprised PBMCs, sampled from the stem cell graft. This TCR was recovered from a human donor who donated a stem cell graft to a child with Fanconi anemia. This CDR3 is CASSRRRSSTDTQYF. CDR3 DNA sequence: TGCGCCAGCAGCCGACGGCGATCGAGCACAGATACGCAGTATTTT.